Shown below are 5 T cell receptor beta chains from a single sample sequenced in a study of T cells after yellow fever vaccination. MiXCR, run by TCRdb on the 5' RACE reads, gives a single entry per CDR3 protein. The sample consists of a few hundred thousand distinct CDR3 sequences, 15% to 20% of them appearing once. Sequencing was performed on PBMCs, taken 15 days after the yellow fever booster vaccination. The receptors come from a man aged 25 to 40 who received the YFV17D yellow fever vaccine.

In its sample, this clonotype was seen a few times. The rearrangement joins TRBV7-2 to TRBJ1-4; no reliable D call. Germline values: CDR1 SGHTA, CDR2 FQGNSA. V lost 5 bases and J 7 bases, leaving 14 bases between the germline ends. The CDR3 consists of 14 residues. The CDR3 sequence: CASSPPSGSEKLFF. The DNA of the CDR3 is TGTGCCAGCAGCCCTCCGAGTGGGTCTGAAAAACTGTTTTTT.

A few counts support this clonotype. The V call is TRBV10-3, the J call TRBJ2-5, with TRBD1 matching over 9 bases. Trimming at V came to 0 bases and at J to 4 bases, leaving 3 bases not matched to a gene. Germline loops: CDR1 ENHRY, CDR2 SYGVKD. The CDR3 sequence is 15 residues long. CDR3 nucleotides: TGTGCCATCAGTGAGTCGAAGGGACAGGGAGAGACCCAGTACTTC. Its protein is CAISESKGQGETQYF.

This clonotype was seen just once. This rearrangement joins TRBV7-6 to TRBJ2-3, with TRBD2 identical over 10 bases. This CDR3 comprises 17 residues. CDR1 SGHVS and CDR2 FNYEAQ come from the germline V gene. V lost 1 base to trimming and J lost 10 bases; unmatched junction nucleotides: 14. CDR3 DNA: TGTGCCAGCAGCTTAGATGAGACTAGCGGGCGGCCCCTCGCGCAGTATTTT. Translated: CASSLDETSGRPLAQYF.

This clonotype was found a few times. V usage is TRBV9 and J usage is TRBJ1-4; TRBD1 agrees at 7 bases. V was pared by 0 bases and J by 6 bases, with 5 bases of the junction left unmatched. CDR3 length: 15 residues. The V gene's germline CDR1 is SGDLS and CDR2 YYNGEE. CDR3 DNA: TGTGCCAGCAGCGTAGCTGGGACAGAGGATGAAAAACTGTTTTTT. This sequence encodes CASSVAGTEDEKLFF.

J is TRBJ2-3 and V is TRBV20-1; the match to TRBD2 covers 10 bases. The CDR3 contains 14 residues. The germline CDR1 and CDR2 sequences are DFQATT and SNEGSKA (reference sequence). V dropped 6 bases and J dropped 2; count of bases not matched to a gene: 5. Written as DNA, the CDR3 is TGCAGTGCCATACTAGCGGGGACCACAGATACGCAGTATTTT. Translating gives CSAILAGTTDTQYF.